Here is one T cell receptor beta chain with its context. This record comes from a study of CD8 T cells in Susac syndrome. Trimming at V came to 4 bases and at J to 6 bases, leaving 9 bases not matched to a gene. The CDR3 contains 15 residues. CDR1 and CDR2 (germline): SEHNR, FQNEAQ (reference sequence). 0.5 to 1 ug RNA was reverse transcribed with random hexamers. TCRdb reprocessed the immunoSEQ multiplex PCR reads via MiXCR and lists one record per CDR3 protein. Of 400,000 or so distinct CDR3 sequences listed, approximately 89% are singletons. The clonotype was recovered from a human donor with multiple sclerosis. The chain couples TRBV7-9 to TRBJ1-2; 9 bases map to TRBD1. Sequencing was carried out using CD8+ T cells from PBMCs. The CDR3 spells CASSSRDRVDDGYTF. In DNA, the CDR3 is TGTGCCAGCAGCTCTCGGGACAGGGTGGACGATGGCTACACCTTC. Looking up the rest from reference TRBV7-9 and TRBJ1-2 gives the full variable domain: DTGVSQNPRHKITKRGQNVTFRCDPISEHNRLYWYRQTLGQGPEFLTYFQNEAQLEKSRLLSDRFSAERPKGSFSTLEIQRTEQGDSAMYLCASSSRDRVDDGYTFGSGTRLTVV.